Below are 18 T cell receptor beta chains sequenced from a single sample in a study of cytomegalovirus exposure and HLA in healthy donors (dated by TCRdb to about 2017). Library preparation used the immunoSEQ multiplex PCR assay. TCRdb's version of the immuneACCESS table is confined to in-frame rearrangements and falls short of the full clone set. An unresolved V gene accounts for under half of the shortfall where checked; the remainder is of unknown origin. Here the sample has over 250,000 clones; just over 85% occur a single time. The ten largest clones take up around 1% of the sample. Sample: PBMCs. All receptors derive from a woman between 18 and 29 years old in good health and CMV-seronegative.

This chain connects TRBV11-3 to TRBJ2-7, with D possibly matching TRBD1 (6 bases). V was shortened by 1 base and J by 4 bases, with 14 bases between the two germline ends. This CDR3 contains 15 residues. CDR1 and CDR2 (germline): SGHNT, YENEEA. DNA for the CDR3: TGTGCCAGCAGCTTAGTACAGGGTGGGATATACGAGCAGTACTTC. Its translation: CASSLVQGGIYEQYF.

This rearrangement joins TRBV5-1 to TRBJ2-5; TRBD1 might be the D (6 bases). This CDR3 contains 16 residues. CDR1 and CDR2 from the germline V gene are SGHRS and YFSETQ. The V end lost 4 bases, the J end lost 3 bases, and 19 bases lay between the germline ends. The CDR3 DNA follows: TGCGCCAGCAGCGTGACTGGGGGCGGCCGGAAAGAGACCCAGTACTTC. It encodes CASSVTGGGRKETQYF. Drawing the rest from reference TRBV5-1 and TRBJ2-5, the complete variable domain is KAGVTQTPRYLIKTRGQQVTLSCSPISGHRSVSWYQQTPGQGLQFLFEYFSETQRNKGNFPGRFSGRQFSNSRSEMNVSTLELGDSALYLCASSVTGGGRKETQYFGPGTRLLVL.

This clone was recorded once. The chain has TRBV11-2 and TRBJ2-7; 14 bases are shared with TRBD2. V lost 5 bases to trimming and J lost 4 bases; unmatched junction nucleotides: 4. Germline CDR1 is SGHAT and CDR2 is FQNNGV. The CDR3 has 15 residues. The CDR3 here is CASSLRLAGGYEQYF. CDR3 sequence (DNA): TGTGCCAGCAGCCTCAGACTAGCGGGAGGGTACGAGCAGTACTTC.

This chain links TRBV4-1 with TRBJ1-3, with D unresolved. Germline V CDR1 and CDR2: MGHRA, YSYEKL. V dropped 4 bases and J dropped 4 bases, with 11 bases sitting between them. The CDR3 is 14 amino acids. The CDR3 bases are TGCGCCAGCAGCCCCGTCCCGAGAGGAAACACCATATATTTT. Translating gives CASSPVPRGNTIYF.

The CDR3 here is CASSQPQLNEKLFF. DNA of the CDR3: TGCGCCAGCAGCCAACCACAGCTTAATGAAAAACTGTTTTTT. The genes are TRBV4-1 and TRBJ1-4; the D is unclear. V shed 2 bases and J shed 4 bases, with 8 bases lying between them. The CDR3 sequence is 14 residues long. The germline CDR1 and CDR2 sequences are MGHRA and YSYEKL.

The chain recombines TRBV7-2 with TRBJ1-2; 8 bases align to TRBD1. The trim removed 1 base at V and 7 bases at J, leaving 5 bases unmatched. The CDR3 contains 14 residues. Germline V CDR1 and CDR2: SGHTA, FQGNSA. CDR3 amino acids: CASSLDGTGGGYTF. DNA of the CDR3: TGTGCCAGCAGCTTAGACGGAACAGGGGGTGGCTACACCTTC.

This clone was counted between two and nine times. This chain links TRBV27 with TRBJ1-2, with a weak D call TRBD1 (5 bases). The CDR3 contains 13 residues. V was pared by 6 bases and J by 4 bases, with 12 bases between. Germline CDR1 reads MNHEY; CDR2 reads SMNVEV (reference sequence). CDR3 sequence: CASRQDSRYGYTF. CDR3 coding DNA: TGTGCCAGCAGACAAGACAGCCGCTATGGCTACACCTTC.

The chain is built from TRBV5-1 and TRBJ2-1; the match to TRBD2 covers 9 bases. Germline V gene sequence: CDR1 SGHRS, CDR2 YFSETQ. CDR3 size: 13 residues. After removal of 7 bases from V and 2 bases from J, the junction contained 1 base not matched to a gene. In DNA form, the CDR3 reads TGCGCCAGCGCGGGGGGGCCCTACAATGAGCAGTTCTTC. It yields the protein CASAGGPYNEQFF.

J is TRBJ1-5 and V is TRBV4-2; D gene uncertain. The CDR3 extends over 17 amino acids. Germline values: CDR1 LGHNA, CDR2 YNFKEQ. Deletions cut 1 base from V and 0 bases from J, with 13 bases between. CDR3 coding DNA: TGTGCCAGCAGCCAAGCCCGGGGAACCCCTAGCAATCAGCCCCAGCATTTT. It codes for CASSQARGTPSNQPQHF.

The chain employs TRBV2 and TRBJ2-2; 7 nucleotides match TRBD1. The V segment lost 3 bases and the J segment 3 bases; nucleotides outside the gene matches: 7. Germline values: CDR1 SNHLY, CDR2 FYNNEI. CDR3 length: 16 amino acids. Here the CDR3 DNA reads TGTGCCAGCAGTGAGACACGGGACAGTCACACCGGGGAGCTGTTTTTT. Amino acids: CASSETRDSHTGELFF.

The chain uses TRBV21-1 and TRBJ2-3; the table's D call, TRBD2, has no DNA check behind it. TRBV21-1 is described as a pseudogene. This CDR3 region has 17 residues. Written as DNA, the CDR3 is TGTGCCAGCAGCAAAGGTACGCTAGCGGGAATCCACCTGCGGCAGTATTTT. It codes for CASSKGTLAGIHLRQYF.

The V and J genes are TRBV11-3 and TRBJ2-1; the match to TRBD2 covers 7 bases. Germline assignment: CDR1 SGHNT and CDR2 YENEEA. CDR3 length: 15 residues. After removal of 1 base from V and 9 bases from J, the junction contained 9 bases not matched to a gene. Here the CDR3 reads CASSLARGGPGEQFF. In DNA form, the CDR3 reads TGTGCCAGCAGCTTAGCACGGGGAGGGCCGGGTGAGCAGTTCTTC.

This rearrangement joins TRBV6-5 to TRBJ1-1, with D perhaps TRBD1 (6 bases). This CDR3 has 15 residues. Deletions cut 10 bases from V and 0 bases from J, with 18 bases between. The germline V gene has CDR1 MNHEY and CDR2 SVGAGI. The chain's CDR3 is CAKTGMDSMNTEAFF. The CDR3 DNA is TGTGCCAAAACAGGGATGGACTCCATGAACACTGAAGCTTTCTTT.

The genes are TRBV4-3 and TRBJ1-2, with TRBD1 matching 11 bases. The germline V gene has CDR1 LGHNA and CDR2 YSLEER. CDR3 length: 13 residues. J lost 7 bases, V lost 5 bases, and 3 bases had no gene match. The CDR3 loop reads CASSFGQGAGYTF. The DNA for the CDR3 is TGCGCCAGCAGCTTCGGACAGGGGGCTGGCTACACCTTC.

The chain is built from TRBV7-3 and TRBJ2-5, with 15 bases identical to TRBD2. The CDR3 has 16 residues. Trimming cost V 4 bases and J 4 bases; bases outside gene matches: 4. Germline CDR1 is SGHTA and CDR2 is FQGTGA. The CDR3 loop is CASSSGTSGGRETQYF. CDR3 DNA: TGTGCCAGCAGCTCAGGGACTAGCGGGGGGCGAGAGACCCAGTACTTC.

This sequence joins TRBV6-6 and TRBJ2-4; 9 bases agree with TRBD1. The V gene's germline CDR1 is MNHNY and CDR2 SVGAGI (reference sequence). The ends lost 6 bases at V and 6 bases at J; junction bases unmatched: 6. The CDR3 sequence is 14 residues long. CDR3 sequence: CASSPGQGLNIQYF. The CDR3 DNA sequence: TGTGCCAGCAGCCCGGGACAGGGATTAAACATTCAGTACTTC.

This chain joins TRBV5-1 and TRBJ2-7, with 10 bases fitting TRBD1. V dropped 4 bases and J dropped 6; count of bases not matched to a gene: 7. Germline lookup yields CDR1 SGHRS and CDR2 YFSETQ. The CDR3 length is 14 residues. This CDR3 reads CASSPEGTGVEQYF. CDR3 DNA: TGCGCCAGCAGCCCGGAAGGGACAGGGGTCGAGCAGTACTTC.

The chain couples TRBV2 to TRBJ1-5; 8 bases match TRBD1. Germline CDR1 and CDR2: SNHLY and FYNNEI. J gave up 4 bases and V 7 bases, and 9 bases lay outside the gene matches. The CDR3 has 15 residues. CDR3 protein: CASTSFWTGNQPQHF. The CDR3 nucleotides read TGTGCCAGCACCAGTTTCTGGACAGGGAATCAGCCCCAGCATTTT.